The clone carrying this T cell receptor beta chain occurred a few times. What it binds is unknown. A J-beta primer mix and a sample-barcoded 5' primer were used in a second PCR of about 7 to 12 cycles. TCRdb re-called the 5' RACE reads with MiXCR, one entry per CDR3 protein. There are over a million distinct CDR3 sequences in the sample; approximately 43% occur only once, and 4% lies in the top ten. The sample belongs to a study of blood T cells in healthy people across ages. Study background: About one barcoded TCR beta cDNA was captured per two T cells.

The CDR3 is made up of 14 amino acids. CDR1 and CDR2 from the germline V gene are MNHEY and SVGEGT. V lost 5 bases and J lost 9, with 17 bases in between. General study results and limits: Lack of knowledge of donor CMV status possibly confounded expanded clonotype changes.

Peripheral blood samples of about 10 milliliters were drawn from each donor. The sample taken for sequencing was blood. The receptor was derived from a woman aged 18-29 years in good health. This rearrangement joins TRBV6-2 or TRBV6-3 to TRBJ2-1, with no clear D. The DNA of the CDR3 is TGTGCCAGCAGTCCAGGTCAGTTGGGTGGTGAGCAGTTCTTC. Amino acids: CASSPGQLGGEQFF.